These 5 T cell receptor beta chains were all obtained from the same sample, sequenced in a study of T-cell memory formation after mild COVID-19. TCRdb called the 5' RACE reads again in MiXCR, with one record for every CDR3 protein. The repertoire holds around 90,000 distinct CDR3 sequences, roughly 16% seen once, with under 45% in the top ten. The sample was PBMCs or a T cell subset sorted from them (not recorded which). Receptors originate from a man aged 18 to 29 who had mild COVID-19 (a few samples of this study predate the infection). Cell type and time point are not known.

V usage is TRBV7-9 and J usage is TRBJ2-1; the match to TRBD1 covers 10 bases. The trim removed 1 base at V and 4 bases at J, leaving 1 base unmatched. This CDR3 is built from 15 residues. Germline CDR1 reads SEHNR; CDR2 reads FQNEAQ (reference sequence). The CDR3 bases are TGTGCCAGCAGCTTAGTGGGACAGGGGTACAATGAGCAGTTCTTC. It yields the protein CASSLVGQGYNEQFF.

This clonotype was seen only a few times. J is TRBJ1-5 and V is TRBV12-3 or TRBV12-4; D unresolved. The V end was cut by 6 bases, the J end by 3 bases, with 12 bases between. The CDR3 runs to 14 residues. CDR3 region: CASSTGRINQPQHF. CDR3 nucleotides: TGTGCCAGCAGCACCGGACGGATCAATCAGCCCCAGCATTTT.

This clonotype was seen a few times. This chain links TRBV5-5 with TRBJ2-2; 8 nucleotides agree with TRBD2. Germline CDR1 reads SGHKS; CDR2 reads YYEKEE (reference sequence). CDR3 length equals 15 residues. Losses at the gene ends were 4 bases for V and 6 bases for J; bases not matched to a gene: 8. CDR3 nucleotide sequence: TGTGCCAGCAGCCGGAGCGGGGGAGTAGCCGGGGAGCTGTTTTTT. Encoded protein: CASSRSGGVAGELFF.

This clonotype showed up just a few times. The genes are TRBV6-2 or TRBV6-3 and TRBJ2-5, with D unclear. From germline, CDR1 is MNHEY and CDR2 SVGEGT. The CDR3 loop spans 14 amino acids. The V and J ends lost 0 bases and 2 bases respectively, with 7 bases between them. CDR3 loop: CASSYSRIQETQYF. The DNA for the CDR3 is TGTGCCAGCAGTTACTCACGGATTCAAGAGACCCAGTACTTC.

In this sample, this clonotype turned up a few times. CDR3 DNA: TGCGCCAGCAGCCAAGAATCACAGGGTGATCAGCCCCAGCATTTT. Translated: CASSQESQGDQPQHF. This chain uses TRBV4-1 with TRBJ1-5; D is perhaps TRBD1 (6 bases). V was clipped by 0 bases and J by 5 bases, with 11 bases between them. CDR3 size: 15 residues. CDR1 is MGHRA and CDR2 is YSYEKL in the germline V gene.